This T cell receptor (beta chain) was identified during a study of tissue T cells after allogeneic stem cell transplantation. Generated by immunoSEQ multiplex PCR, the TCRdb table keeps only in-frame clones and is missing some. This table holds approximately 17,000 clones, approximately 70% found once. A note on this clone: Mouse germline and gene names are used. The CDR3 end is not reached by the read, which stops 1 residue before it; the germline J gene fills it in.

This CDR3 is built from 16 residues. Unmatched junction bases numbered 6, after V lost 2 bases and J lost 4 bases. Per the germline V gene, CDR1 is FNHDT and CDR2 is SITEND (reference sequence). The V gene is TRBV19, the J gene TRBJ2-5, with 11 positions matching TRBD2. The sample comprised spleen. This receptor was obtained from a female BALB/c mouse in good health. The mouse strain carries the MHC haplotype H2-d. CDR3 sequence reads: CASSIDWGGRKDTQYF. CDR3 bases read: TGTGCCAGCAGTATCGACTGGGGGGGGCGCAAAGACACCCAGTAC.